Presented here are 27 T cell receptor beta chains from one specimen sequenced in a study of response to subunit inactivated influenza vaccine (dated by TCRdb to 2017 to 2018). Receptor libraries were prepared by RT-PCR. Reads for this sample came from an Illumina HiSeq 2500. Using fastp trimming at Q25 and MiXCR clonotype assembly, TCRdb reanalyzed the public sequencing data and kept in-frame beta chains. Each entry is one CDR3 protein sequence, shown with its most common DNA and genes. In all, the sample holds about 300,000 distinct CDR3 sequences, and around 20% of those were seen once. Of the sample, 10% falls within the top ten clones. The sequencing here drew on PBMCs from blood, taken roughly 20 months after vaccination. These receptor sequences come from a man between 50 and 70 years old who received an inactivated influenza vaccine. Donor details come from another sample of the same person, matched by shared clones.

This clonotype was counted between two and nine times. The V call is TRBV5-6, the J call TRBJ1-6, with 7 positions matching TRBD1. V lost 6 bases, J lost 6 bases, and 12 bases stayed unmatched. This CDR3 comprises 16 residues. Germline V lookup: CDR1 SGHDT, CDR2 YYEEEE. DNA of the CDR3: TGTGCCAGCAACACACGTAGGGACAGACTTAATTCACCCCTCCACTTT. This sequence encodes CASNTRRDRLNSPLHF.

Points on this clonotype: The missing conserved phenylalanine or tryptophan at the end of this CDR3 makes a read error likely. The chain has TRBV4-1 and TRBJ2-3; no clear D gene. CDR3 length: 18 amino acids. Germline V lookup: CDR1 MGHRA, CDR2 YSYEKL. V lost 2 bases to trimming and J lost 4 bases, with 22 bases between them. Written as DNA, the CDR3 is TGCGCCAGCAGCCAATTAGGACCTTATTCTACCAGGCCAGATACGCAGTATCTT. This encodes CASSQLGPYSTRPDTQYL.

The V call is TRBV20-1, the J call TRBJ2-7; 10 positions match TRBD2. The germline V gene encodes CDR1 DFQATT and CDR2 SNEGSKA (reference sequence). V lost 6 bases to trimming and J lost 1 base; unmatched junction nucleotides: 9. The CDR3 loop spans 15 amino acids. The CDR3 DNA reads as TGCAGTGCCACCGGCCTAGCGGGGGTATCCTACGAGCAGTACTTC. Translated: CSATGLAGVSYEQYF.

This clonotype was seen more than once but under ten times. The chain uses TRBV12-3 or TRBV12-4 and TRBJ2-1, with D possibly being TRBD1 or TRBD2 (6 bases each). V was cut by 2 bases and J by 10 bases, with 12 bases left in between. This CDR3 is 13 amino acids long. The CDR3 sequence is CASSLRLGGEQFF. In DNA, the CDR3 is TGTGCCAGCAGTTTACGGCTCGGGGGCGAGCAGTTCTTC.

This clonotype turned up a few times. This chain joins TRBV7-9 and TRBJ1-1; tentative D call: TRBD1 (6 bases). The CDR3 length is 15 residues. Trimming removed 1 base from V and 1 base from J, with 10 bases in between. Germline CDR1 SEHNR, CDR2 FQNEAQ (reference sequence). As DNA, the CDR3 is TGTGCCAGCAGCTTAGTGGGACAAAAGAACACTGAAGCTTTCTTT. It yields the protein CASSLVGQKNTEAFF.

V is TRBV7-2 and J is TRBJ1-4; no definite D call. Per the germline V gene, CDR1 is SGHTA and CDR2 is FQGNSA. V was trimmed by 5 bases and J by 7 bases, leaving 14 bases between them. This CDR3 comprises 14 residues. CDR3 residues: CASSQGIGREKLFF. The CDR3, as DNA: TGTGCCAGCAGCCAAGGGATAGGGCGTGAAAAACTGTTTTTT.

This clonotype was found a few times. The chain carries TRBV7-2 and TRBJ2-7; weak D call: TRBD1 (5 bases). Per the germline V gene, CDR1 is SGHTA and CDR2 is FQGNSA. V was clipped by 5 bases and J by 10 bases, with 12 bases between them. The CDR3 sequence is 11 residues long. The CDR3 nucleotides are TGTGCCAGCAGCCTAGACAGTTTTCAGTACTTC. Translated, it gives CASSLDSFQYF. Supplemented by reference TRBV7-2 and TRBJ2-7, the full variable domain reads GAGVSQSPSNKVTEKGKDVELRCDPISGHTALYWYRQSLGQGLEFLIYFQGNSAPDKSGLPSDRFSAERTGGSVSTLTIQRTQQEDSAVYLCASSLDSFQYFGPGTRLTVT.

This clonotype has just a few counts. The CDR3 DNA reads TGTGCCAGCAGTTTGATGCAGGGACACACTGAAGCTTTCTTT. This gives the protein CASSLMQGHTEAFF. This chain uses TRBV12-3 or TRBV12-4 with TRBJ1-1; possibly TRBD1 for D (5 bases). This CDR3 region has 14 residues. V lost 3 bases, J lost 3 bases, and 11 bases lay in between.

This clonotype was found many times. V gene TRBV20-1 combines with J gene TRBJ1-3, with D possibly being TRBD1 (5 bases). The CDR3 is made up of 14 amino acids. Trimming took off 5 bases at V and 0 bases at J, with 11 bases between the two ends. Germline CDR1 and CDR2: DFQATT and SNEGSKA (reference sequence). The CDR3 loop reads CSAAQGNSGNTIYF. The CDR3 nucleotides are TGCAGTGCTGCCCAGGGAAACTCTGGAAACACCATATATTTT.

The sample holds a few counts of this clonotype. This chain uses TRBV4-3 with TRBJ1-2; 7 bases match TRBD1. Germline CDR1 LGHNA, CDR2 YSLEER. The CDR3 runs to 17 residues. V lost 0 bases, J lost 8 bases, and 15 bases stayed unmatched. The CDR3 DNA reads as TGCGCCAGCAGCCAAGAAGGTTGGGACAGTCCTTTAGGAGGCTACACCTTC. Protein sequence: CASSQEGWDSPLGGYTF.

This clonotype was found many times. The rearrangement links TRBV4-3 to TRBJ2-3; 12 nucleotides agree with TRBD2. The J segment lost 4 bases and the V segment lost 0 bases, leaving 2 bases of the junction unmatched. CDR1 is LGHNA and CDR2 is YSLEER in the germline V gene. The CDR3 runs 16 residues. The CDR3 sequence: CASSQDLAGGADTQYF. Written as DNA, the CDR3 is TGCGCCAGCAGCCAAGATCTAGCGGGGGGGGCAGATACGCAGTATTTT.

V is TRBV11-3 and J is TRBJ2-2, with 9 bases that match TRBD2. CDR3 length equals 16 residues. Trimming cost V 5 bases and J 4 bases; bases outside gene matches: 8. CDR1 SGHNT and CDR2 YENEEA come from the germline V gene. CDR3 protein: CASSPPTSGGTGELFF. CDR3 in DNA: TGTGCCAGCAGCCCGCCGACTAGCGGAGGCACCGGGGAGCTGTTTTTT. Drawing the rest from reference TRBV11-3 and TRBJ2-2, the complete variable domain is EAGVVQSPRYKIIEKKQPVAFWCNPISGHNTLYWYLQNLGQGPELLIRYENEEAVDDSQLPKDRFSAERLKGVDSTLKIQPAELGDSAVYLCASSPPTSGGTGELFFGEGSRLTVL.

The CDR3 nucleotides read TGTGCCAGCAGCCAAGACGCACGACTCCTTAGCTCCTACAATGAGCAGTTCTTC. This translates into CASSQDARLLSSYNEQFF. This chain links TRBV3-1 with TRBJ2-1; D is undetermined. The CDR3 is made up of 18 amino acids. Per germline, CDR1 LGHDT and CDR2 YNNKEL (reference sequence). V lost 0 bases and J 0 bases, leaving 15 bases between the germline ends.

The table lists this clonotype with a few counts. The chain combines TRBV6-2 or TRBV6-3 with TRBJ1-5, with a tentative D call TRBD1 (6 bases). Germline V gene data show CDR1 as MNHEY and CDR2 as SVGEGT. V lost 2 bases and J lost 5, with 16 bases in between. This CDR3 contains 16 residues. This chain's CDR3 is CASSYIDYREDQPQHF. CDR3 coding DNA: TGTGCCAGCAGTTACATAGACTACAGGGAGGATCAGCCCCAGCATTTT.

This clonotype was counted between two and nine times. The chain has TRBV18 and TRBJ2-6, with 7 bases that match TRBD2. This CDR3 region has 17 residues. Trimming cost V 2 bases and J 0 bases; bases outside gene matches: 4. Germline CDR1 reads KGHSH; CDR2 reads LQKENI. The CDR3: CASSPSTGGSGANVLTF. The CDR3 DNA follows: TGTGCCAGCTCACCATCGACGGGGGGCTCTGGGGCCAACGTCCTGACTTTC.

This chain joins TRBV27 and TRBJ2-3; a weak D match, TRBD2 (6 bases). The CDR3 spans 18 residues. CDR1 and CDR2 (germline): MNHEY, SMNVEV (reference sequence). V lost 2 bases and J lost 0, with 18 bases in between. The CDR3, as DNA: TGTGCCAGCAGTTTAATCCCCCCTCTAGCGTCTAGCACAGATACGCAGTATTTT. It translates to CASSLIPPLASSTDTQYF.

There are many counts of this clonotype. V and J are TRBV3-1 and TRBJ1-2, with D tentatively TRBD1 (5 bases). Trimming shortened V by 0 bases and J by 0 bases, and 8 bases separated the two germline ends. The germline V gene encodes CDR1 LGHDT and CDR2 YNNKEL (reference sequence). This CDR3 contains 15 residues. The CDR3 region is CASSQDRGANYGYTF. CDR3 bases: TGTGCCAGCAGCCAAGATAGGGGAGCTAACTATGGCTACACCTTC.

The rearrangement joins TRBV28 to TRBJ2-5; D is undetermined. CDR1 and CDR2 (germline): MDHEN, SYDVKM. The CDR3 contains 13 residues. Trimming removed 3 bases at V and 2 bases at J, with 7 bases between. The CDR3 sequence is CASSFVVQETQYF. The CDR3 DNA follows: TGTGCCAGCAGTTTTGTGGTTCAAGAGACCCAGTACTTC.

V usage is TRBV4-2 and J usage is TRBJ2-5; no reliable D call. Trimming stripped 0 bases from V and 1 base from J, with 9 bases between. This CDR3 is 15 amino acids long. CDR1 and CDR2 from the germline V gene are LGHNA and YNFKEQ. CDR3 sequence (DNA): TGTGCCAGCAGCCAAGATCGGGTCGGCCAAGAGACCCAGTACTTC. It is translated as CASSQDRVGQETQYF.

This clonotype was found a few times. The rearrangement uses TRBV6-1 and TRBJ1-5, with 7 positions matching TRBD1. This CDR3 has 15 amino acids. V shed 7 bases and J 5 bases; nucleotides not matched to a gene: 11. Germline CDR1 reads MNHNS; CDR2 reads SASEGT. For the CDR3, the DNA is TGTGCCAGCACCACGACAGGGTCGAGTTATCAGCCCCAGCATTTT. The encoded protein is CASTTTGSSYQPQHF.

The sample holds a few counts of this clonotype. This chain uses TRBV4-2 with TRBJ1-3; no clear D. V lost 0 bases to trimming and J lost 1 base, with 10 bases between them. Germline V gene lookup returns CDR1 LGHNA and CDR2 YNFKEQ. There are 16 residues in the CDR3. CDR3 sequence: CASSQETGSSGNTIYF. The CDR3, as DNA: TGTGCCAGCAGCCAAGAGACGGGCTCATCTGGAAACACCATATATTTT.

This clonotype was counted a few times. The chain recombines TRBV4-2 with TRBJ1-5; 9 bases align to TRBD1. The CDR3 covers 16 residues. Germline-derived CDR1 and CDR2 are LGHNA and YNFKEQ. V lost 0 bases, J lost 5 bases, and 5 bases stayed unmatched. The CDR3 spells CASSQESGQGHQPQHF. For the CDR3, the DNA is TGTGCCAGCAGCCAAGAGTCAGGACAGGGGCATCAGCCCCAGCATTTT.

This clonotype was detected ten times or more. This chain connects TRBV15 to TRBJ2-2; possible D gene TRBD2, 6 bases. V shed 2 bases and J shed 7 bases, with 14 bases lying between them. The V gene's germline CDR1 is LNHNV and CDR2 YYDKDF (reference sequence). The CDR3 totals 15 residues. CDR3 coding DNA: TGTGCCACCAGCAGACGCGGGGCCGGCGGCGGGGAGCTGTTTTTT. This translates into CATSRRGAGGGELFF.

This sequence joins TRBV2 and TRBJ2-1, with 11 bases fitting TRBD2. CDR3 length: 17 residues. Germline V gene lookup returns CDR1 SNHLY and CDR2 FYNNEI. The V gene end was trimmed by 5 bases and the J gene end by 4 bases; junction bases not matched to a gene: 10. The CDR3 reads CASSPLLAGGLYNEQFF. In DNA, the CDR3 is TGTGCCAGCAGTCCACTCCTAGCGGGAGGCCTATACAATGAGCAGTTCTTC.

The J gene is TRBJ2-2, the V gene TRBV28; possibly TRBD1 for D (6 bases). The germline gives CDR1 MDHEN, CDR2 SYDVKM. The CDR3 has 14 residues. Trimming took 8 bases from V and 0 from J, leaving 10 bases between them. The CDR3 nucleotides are TGTGCCAGCCTCGGACAGCCGAACACCGGGGAGCTGTTTTTT. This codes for CASLGQPNTGELFF.

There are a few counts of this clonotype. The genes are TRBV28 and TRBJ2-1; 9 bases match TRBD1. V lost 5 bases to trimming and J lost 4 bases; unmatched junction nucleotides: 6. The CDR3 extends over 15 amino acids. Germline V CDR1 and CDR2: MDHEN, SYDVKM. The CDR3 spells CASSDAGQGYNEQFF. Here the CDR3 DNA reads TGTGCCAGCAGTGATGCGGGACAGGGTTACAATGAGCAGTTCTTC.

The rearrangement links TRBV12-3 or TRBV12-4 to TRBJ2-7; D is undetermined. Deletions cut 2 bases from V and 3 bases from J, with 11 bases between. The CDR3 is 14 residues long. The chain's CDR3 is CASSLSGTRYEQYF. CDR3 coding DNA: TGTGCCAGCAGTTTAAGTGGTACGCGCTACGAGCAGTACTTC.